A selection of T cell receptor beta chains follows, all from one sample in a study of T cell clones after liver transplantation. The table came from immunoSEQ multiplex PCR; TCRdb's copy has only in-frame clones and leaves some out. In the table there are about 75,000 clones, about nine tenths of which are singletons. The source material was CD4+ T cells from blood, sampled before liver transplant. These TCRs come from a human donor who received a liver transplant. CDR3s include the opening cysteine and the closing phenylalanine or tryptophan.

TRBV12-5	CASGLVPIRLAGDSLSYEQYF
TRBV7-2	CASSLDGVSNTEAFF
TRBV11-2	CASSLIRASNTGELFF
TRBV5-1	CASSLRTTHEQYF
TRBV6-1	CASSEAVGSGKAGNTIYF
TRBV5-1	CASSLGGGTNEQFF
TRBV7-8	CASSLVVRMVVAGELFF
TRBV6-6	CASTAGRGRTETQYF
TRBV9	CASSVGNSGEQFF
TRBV7-9	CASSLGTGYSGYTF
TRBV5-1	CASSLGPTGWDTEAFF
TRBV28	CATTPARVGTEAFF
TRBV6-1	CASRGTGGIEKLFF
TRBV6-5	CASNGGYEQYF
TRBV7-8	CASSLGESAIQYF
TRBV6-5	CASSSRWGGYNEQFF
TRBV11-3	CASSLAGVSYEQYF
TRBV9	CASSVAPSGAKNIQYF
TRBV5-1	CASSLSGGTSGVIGEQFF
TRBV6-4	CASSDGLAGAGEQFF
TRBV5-6	CASSLWARDYGYTF
TRBV6-1	CASTGVVLAKNIQYF
TRBV19	CASSISGVSTGELFF
TRBV6-4	CASSASPAGGYTF
TRBV5-5	CASSPSGVDTIYF
TRBV2	CASMRDRGEETQYF
TRBV11-3	CASSSPLGGRATDTQYF
TRBV6-5	CASSYNRANYGYTF
TRBV11-3	CASSPSGRNTEAFF